A selection of T cell receptor beta chains follows, all from one sample in a study of beta chain features in type 1 diabetes. Only in-frame clones appear in the TCRdb table, and some are missing; sequencing was by immunoSEQ multiplex PCR. The sample shows about 180,000 clones, about 13% of them seen only once. Sequencing was performed on central memory CD4+ T cells from blood. These receptors originate from a young woman in good health. CDR3s include the opening cysteine and the closing phenylalanine or tryptophan. The D gene is left open where the match is weak. The size of a clone is reported for some rows only, either as once, few or many, or as a class for expanded clones.

CDR3 protein	CDR3 DNA	V gene	D gene	clone size	J gene
CATSREWSGNYNEQFF	TGTGCCACCAGCAGAGAATGGAGCGGGAACTACAATGAGCAGTTCTTC	TRBV15	TRBD2	NA	TRBJ2-1
CASSQDSSGGLAGVGEQFF	TGCGCCAGCAGCCAAGATTCTAGTGGTGGACTAGCGGGAGTCGGTGAGCAGTTCTTC	TRBV4-3	TRBD2	NA	TRBJ2-1
CASSQPLTGSYGYTF	TGCGCCAGCAGCCAACCTCTGACAGGGTCCTATGGCTACACCTTC	TRBV4-1	TRBD1	few	TRBJ1-2
CASSRGQPRFLFF	TGTGCCAGCAGCCGCGGGCAACCTCGATTCTTGTTCTTC	TRBV7-9	NA	few	TRBJ2-1
CSVGRGNEKLFF	TGCAGCGTTGGCAGGGGGAATGAAAAACTGTTTTTT	TRBV29-1	TRBD1	many	TRBJ1-4
CSADRVDTGELFF	TGCAGCGCGGACAGGGTGGACACCGGGGAGCTGTTTTTT	TRBV29-1	TRBD1	NA	TRBJ2-2
CASSVGLKLPTDTQYF	TGTGCCAGCAGCGTGGGCCTAAAGCTACCCACAGATACGCAGTATTTT	TRBV9	NA	NA	TRBJ2-3
CSVAGQMNEQFF	TGCAGCGTTGCGGGACAGATGAATGAGCAGTTCTTC	TRBV29-1	TRBD1	NA	TRBJ2-1
CASSQGRSDDEQYF	TGTGCCAGCAGCCAGGGCAGGTCTGACGACGAGCAGTACTTC	TRBV13	NA	NA	TRBJ2-7
CASSLRGYEQYF	TGTGCCAGCAGTCTTAGGGGCTACGAGCAGTACTTC	TRBV6-6	NA	NA	TRBJ2-7
CASRLGQAYEQYF	TGTGCCAGCAGATTGGGGCAGGCCTACGAGCAGTACTTC	TRBV5-6	NA	NA	TRBJ2-7
CASSQSSGTDTQYF	TGCGCCAGCAGTCAATCTAGCGGCACAGATACGCAGTATTTT	TRBV23-1	NA	NA	TRBJ2-3